A single sample is the source of the 24 T cell receptor beta chains below, sequenced in a study of OX40 agonist ivuxolimab in advanced cancers. Method: immunoSEQ multiplex PCR; TCRdb's copy keeps in-frame clones and lacks some. The table records around 130,000 clones, about 93% of them present only once. This specimen consisted of CD4+ or CD8+ T cells sorted from blood, obtained in a trial of the OX40 agonist ivuxolimab. Receptors were obtained from an adult with an advanced solid tumor such as melanoma, head and neck, liver or kidney cancer.

The V gene is TRBV7-9, the J gene TRBJ2-7, with a possible D match to TRBD2 (6 bases). The CDR3 has 15 amino acids. V lost 3 bases and J 1 base, leaving 13 bases between the germline ends. Germline CDR1 reads SEHNR; CDR2 reads FQNEAQ (reference sequence). CDR3 in DNA: TGTGCCAGCAGCTTCCCTAGGGACTTATCCTACGAGCAGTACTTC. Protein sequence: CASSFPRDLSYEQYF.

The chain links TRBV5-6 to TRBJ1-1, with D tentatively TRBD1 (5 bases). Trimming cost V 1 base and J 7 bases, with 23 bases left between them. Germline V gene data show CDR1 as SGHDT and CDR2 as YYEEEE. This CDR3 has 17 residues. The CDR3 is CASSLLGSLGRVFEAFF. The CDR3 region has the DNA TGTGCCAGCAGCTTGTTGGGGTCACTGGGCAGGGTTTTTGAAGCTTTCTTT.

The rearrangement uses TRBV10-3 and TRBJ1-1; D may be TRBD1 (6 bases). From germline, CDR1 is ENHRY and CDR2 SYGVKD. Trimming shortened V by 4 bases and J by 4 bases, and 13 bases separated the two germline ends. The CDR3 contains 14 residues. As DNA, the CDR3 is TGTGCCATCAGTGGCAACAGGGAGGGCACTGAAGCTTTCTTT. Translated: CAISGNREGTEAFF.

This sequence joins TRBV15 and TRBJ2-7; 8 nucleotides align to TRBD2. The germline V gene has CDR1 LNHNV and CDR2 YYDKDF (reference sequence). The CDR3 runs 15 residues. The ends lost 0 bases at V and 4 bases at J; junction bases unmatched: 5. CDR3 in DNA: TGTGCCACCAGCAGAGATATGGCTAGCGGGTACGAGCAGTACTTC. This encodes CATSRDMASGYEQYF.

The V and J genes are TRBV7-2 and TRBJ1-3, with D hard to call. This CDR3 has 13 residues. Germline V gives CDR1 SGHTA, CDR2 FQGNSA. Trimming left V 1 base short and J 4 bases short, with 5 bases between. The CDR3 DNA reads TGTGCCAGCAGCTTAGGGTACGGAAACACCATATATTTT. This codes for CASSLGYGNTIYF.

The chain carries TRBV7-2 and TRBJ2-3; tentative D call: TRBD2 (5 bases). Germline assignment: CDR1 SGHTA and CDR2 FQGNSA. The CDR3 consists of 14 residues. The germline V and J ends were trimmed by 3 bases and 0 bases, with 7 bases remaining between them. The CDR3 spells CASSFRTSTDTQYF. The CDR3 DNA reads as TGTGCCAGCAGCTTTAGGACTAGCACAGATACGCAGTATTTT.

This chain connects TRBV19 to TRBJ2-1; 8 bases are a match to TRBD2. From germline, CDR1 is LNHDA and CDR2 SQIVND (reference sequence). V shed 7 bases and J 3 bases; nucleotides not matched to a gene: 8. The CDR3 covers 15 residues. The DNA for the CDR3 is TGTGCCAGTACCGGAGCGGGGGAGTACTACAATGAGCAGTTCTTC. Translation: CASTGAGEYYNEQFF.

This clone was recorded once. The chain recombines TRBV5-1 with TRBJ2-3; no reliable D call. The CDR3 runs to 15 residues. Germline values: CDR1 SGHRS, CDR2 YFSETQ. V lost 2 bases to trimming and J lost 0 bases, with 10 bases between them. The CDR3 here is CASSFESPSTDTQYF. Written as DNA, the CDR3 is TGCGCCAGCAGCTTCGAGTCCCCTAGCACAGATACGCAGTATTTT.

The chain joins TRBV6-5 to TRBJ1-2, with D unresolved. The CDR3 has 14 residues. Trimming took 2 bases from V and 4 from J, leaving 11 bases between them. Germline V lookup: CDR1 MNHEY, CDR2 SVGAGI. The CDR3 spells CASSYRVLTYGYTF. The CDR3, as DNA: TGTGCCAGCAGTTACAGGGTTTTGACCTATGGCTACACCTTC.

The chain couples TRBV29-1 to TRBJ2-7; perhaps TRBD1 as D (6 bases). Germline lookup yields CDR1 SQVTM and CDR2 ANQGSEA. The CDR3 contains 13 residues. V was cut by 0 bases and J by 4 bases, with 10 bases left in between. Here the CDR3 reads CSVEDVRGYEQYF. The DNA of the CDR3 is TGCAGCGTTGAAGATGTCAGGGGATACGAGCAGTACTTC.

This chain joins TRBV5-4 and TRBJ1-2; TRBD1 agrees at 7 bases. The CDR3 consists of 13 residues. V was pared by 3 bases and J by 5 bases, with 4 bases of the junction left unmatched. Germline V lookup: CDR1 SGHNT, CDR2 YYREEE (reference sequence). Written as DNA, the CDR3 is TGTGCCAGCAGCTCGGGACAGCAGTATGGCTACACCTTC. It codes for CASSSGQQYGYTF.

J is TRBJ2-7 and V is TRBV5-1; 8 bases are shared with TRBD1. This CDR3 spans 14 amino acids. J gave up 6 bases and V 4 bases, and 9 bases lay outside the gene matches. Germline CDR1 is SGHRS and CDR2 is YFSETQ. For the CDR3, the DNA is TGCGCCAGCAGCACCAGGACAGGGAATCTCGAGCAGTACTTC. Amino acids: CASSTRTGNLEQYF.

The chain joins TRBV6-4 to TRBJ2-3; TRBD2 aligns across 8 bases. Germline CDR1 reads MRHNA; CDR2 reads SNTAGT. J gave up 4 bases and V 4 bases, and 7 bases lay outside the gene matches. CDR3 length: 15 residues. CDR3 amino acids: CASSVGSGGSDTQYF. Written as DNA, the CDR3 is TGTGCCAGCAGTGTGGGGAGCGGGGGCTCAGATACGCAGTATTTT.

This rearrangement joins TRBV2 to TRBJ2-5; D remains unclear. The CDR3 totals 15 residues. CDR1 SNHLY and CDR2 FYNNEI come from the germline V gene. Trimming removed 5 bases at V and 5 bases at J, with 18 bases between. The CDR3 sequence is CASSSPGLGRETQYF. The CDR3 DNA is TGTGCCAGCAGTAGTCCGGGCCTCGGGCGCGAGACCCAGTACTTC.

This clone has just one count. This sequence joins TRBV2 and TRBJ1-5, with TRBD1 matching 7 bases. The CDR3 spans 14 residues. The V segment lost 3 bases and the J segment 2 bases; nucleotides outside the gene matches: 1. Germline CDR1 SNHLY, CDR2 FYNNEI. The CDR3 loop is CASSDDRGNQPQHF. The CDR3 nucleotides are TGTGCCAGCAGTGACGACAGGGGCAATCAGCCCCAGCATTTT.

This clone was seen only a few times. The chain uses TRBV10-3 and TRBJ2-3; D may match TRBD1 or TRBD2 (6 bases each). Germline CDR1 ENHRY, CDR2 SYGVKD. Trimming stripped 5 bases from V and 3 bases from J, with 12 bases between. This CDR3 spans 14 amino acids. In DNA form, the CDR3 reads TGTGCCATCAGTCGAGGGGGGTCGACAGATACGCAGTATTTT. It encodes CAISRGGSTDTQYF.

This clone has only one observation. The V gene is TRBV7-2, the J gene TRBJ1-3, with D uncertain. Trimming stripped 1 base from V and 0 bases from J, with 7 bases between. Germline CDR1 SGHTA, CDR2 FQGNSA. The CDR3 is 15 amino acids. The CDR3 reads CASSLDRYSGNTIYF. In nucleotides, the CDR3 is TGTGCCAGCAGCTTAGACCGCTACTCTGGAAACACCATATATTTT.

V and J are TRBV9 and TRBJ1-3; D might be TRBD1 (5 bases). Trimming stripped 4 bases from V and 9 bases from J, with 14 bases between. The length of the CDR3 is 13 residues. CDR1 and CDR2 (germline): SGDLS, YYNGEE. CDR3 loop: CASSPQGVGTIYF. As DNA, the CDR3 is TGTGCCAGCAGCCCTCAGGGCGTCGGCACCATATATTTT. The whole variable domain, filled in from reference TRBV9 and TRBJ1-3, reads DSGVTQTPKHLITATGQRVTLRCSPRSGDLSVYWYQQSLDQGLQFLIQYYNGEERAKGNILERFSAQQFPDLHSELNLSSLELGDSALYFCASSPQGVGTIYFGEGSWLTVV.

The rearrangement uses TRBV7-9 and TRBJ2-5, with D unclear. Trimming removed 3 bases at V and 0 bases at J, with 8 bases between. This CDR3 spans 14 amino acids. Germline assignment: CDR1 SEHNR and CDR2 FQNEAQ (reference sequence). CDR3: CASSFTVNQETQYF. Written as DNA, the CDR3 is TGTGCCAGCAGCTTCACCGTCAACCAAGAGACCCAGTACTTC.

This chain joins TRBV28 and TRBJ2-3, with TRBD2 matching over 8 bases. Germline CDR1 is MDHEN and CDR2 is SYDVKM. The V segment lost 2 bases and the J segment 2 bases; nucleotides outside the gene matches: 9. This CDR3 comprises 17 residues. Here the CDR3 DNA reads TGTGCCAGCAGTTTAGCCGGACTAGCTAAACACACAGATACGCAGTATTTT. This gives the protein CASSLAGLAKHTDTQYF.

V is TRBV7-2 and J is TRBJ2-7, with 9 bases that match TRBD2. Germline V gene data show CDR1 as SGHTA and CDR2 as FQGNSA. The CDR3 sequence is 16 residues long. Trimming took 3 bases from V and 6 from J; bases not matched to a gene: 12. The CDR3 is CASSFVIAGGPGEQYF. CDR3 sequence (DNA): TGTGCCAGCAGCTTTGTGATTGCGGGAGGGCCGGGCGAGCAGTACTTC.

The chain combines TRBV5-5 with TRBJ2-3, with D perhaps matching TRBD2 (6 bases). Trimming stripped 4 bases from V and 2 bases from J, with 17 bases between. The CDR3 contains 16 residues. Germline V gene data show CDR1 as SGHKS and CDR2 as YYEKEE (reference sequence). As DNA, the CDR3 is TGTGCCAGCAGCCTGGGACTCCAGTCCTTCACAGATACGCAGTATTTT. Encoded protein: CASSLGLQSFTDTQYF.

The J gene is TRBJ1-1, the V gene TRBV6-5; D is uncertain. The CDR3 sequence is 16 residues long. Trimming shortened V by 3 bases and J by 0 bases, and 14 bases separated the two germline ends. Germline values: CDR1 MNHEY, CDR2 SVGAGI. The CDR3 DNA reads TGTGCCAGCAGTTATAGCGCTTCACCGGTGAACACTGAAGCTTTCTTT. Its translation is CASSYSASPVNTEAFF.

This chain connects TRBV30 to TRBJ1-2; tentative D call: TRBD1 (5 bases). Trimming cost V 5 bases and J 5 bases, with 18 bases left between them. CDR3 length: 14 amino acids. Germline V lookup: CDR1 GTSNPN, CDR2 SVGIG (reference sequence). The DNA of the CDR3 is TGTGCCTGGGCCGGGACTCAAAAGTGGTATGGCTACACCTTC. This gives the protein CAWAGTQKWYGYTF.